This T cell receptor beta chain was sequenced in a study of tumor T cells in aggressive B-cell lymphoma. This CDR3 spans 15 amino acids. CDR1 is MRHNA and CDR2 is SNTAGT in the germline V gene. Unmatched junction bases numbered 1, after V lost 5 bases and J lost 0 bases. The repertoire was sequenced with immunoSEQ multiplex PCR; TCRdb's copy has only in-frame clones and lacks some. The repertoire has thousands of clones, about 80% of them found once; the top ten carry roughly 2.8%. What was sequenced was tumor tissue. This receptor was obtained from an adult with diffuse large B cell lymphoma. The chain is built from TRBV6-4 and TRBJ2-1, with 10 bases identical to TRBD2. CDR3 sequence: CASSPSGSSYNEQFF. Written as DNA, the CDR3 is TGTGCCAGCAGTCCTAGCGGGAGCTCCTACAATGAGCAGTTCTTC.